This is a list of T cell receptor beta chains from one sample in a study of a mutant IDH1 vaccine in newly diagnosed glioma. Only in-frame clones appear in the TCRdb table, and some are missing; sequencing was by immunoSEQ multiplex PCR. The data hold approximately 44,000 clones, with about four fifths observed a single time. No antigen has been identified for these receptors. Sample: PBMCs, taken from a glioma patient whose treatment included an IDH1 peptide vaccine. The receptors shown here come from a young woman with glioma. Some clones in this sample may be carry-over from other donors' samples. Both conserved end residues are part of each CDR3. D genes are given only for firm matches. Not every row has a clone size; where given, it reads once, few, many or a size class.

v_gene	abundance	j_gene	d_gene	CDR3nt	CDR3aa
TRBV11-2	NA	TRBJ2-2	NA	TGTGCCAGCAGCTTCGCAGGGACGAACACCGGGGAGCTGTTTTTT	CASSFAGTNTGELFF
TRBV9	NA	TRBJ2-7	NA	TGTGCCAGCAGCGTATTGCCGGGACCTGACTACGAGCAGTACTTC	CASSVLPGPDYEQYF
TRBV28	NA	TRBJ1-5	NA	TGTGCCAGCAGTTTTGGTAGTTGGGCTCTAAGGCCCCAGCATTTT	CASSFGSWALRPQHF
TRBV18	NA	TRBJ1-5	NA	TGTGCCAGCTCACCGGGGACGGTCTATAGCAATCAGCCCCAGCATTTT	CASSPGTVYSNQPQHF
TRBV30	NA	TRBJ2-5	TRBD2	TGTGCCTGGGCGGGAGGTCCTCAAGAGACCCAGTACTTC	CAWAGGPQETQYF
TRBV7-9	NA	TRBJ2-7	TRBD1	TGTGCCAGCAGCTTGTCACAGGGGGCTTACTACGAGCAGTACTTC	CASSLSQGAYYEQYF
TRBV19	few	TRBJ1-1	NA	TGTGCCAGTAGTACGACAGGTCGCCCTGAAGCTTTCTTT	CASSTTGRPEAFF
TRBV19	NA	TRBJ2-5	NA	TGTGCCAGTGCAGGGGACCAAGAGACCCAGTACTTC	CASAGDQETQYF
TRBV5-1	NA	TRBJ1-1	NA	TGCGCCAGCAGCTTGGCCGGGATCAGTGAAGCTTTCTTT	CASSLAGISEAFF
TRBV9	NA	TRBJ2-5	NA	TGTGCCAGCAGCGTCCGATCATCCCAAGAGACCCAGTACTTC	CASSVRSSQETQYF
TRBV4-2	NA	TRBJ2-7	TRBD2	TGTGCCAGCAGCCAAGTTCTAGCGGGGGGCGACTACGAGCAGTACTTC	CASSQVLAGGDYEQYF
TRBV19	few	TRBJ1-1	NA	TGTGCCAGTAGTCCCGCACCCAGGCGCACTGAAGCTTTCTTT	CASSPAPRRTEAFF
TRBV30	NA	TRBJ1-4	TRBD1	TGTGCCTGGAGTGTTATCTCAGGGGGGAATGAAAAACTGTTTTTT	CAWSVISGGNEKLFF
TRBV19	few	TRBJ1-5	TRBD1	TGTGCCAGTAGTTGGACAGGGGTCAATCAGCCCCAGCATTTT	CASSWTGVNQPQHF
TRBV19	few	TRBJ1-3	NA	TGTGCCAGTCGAGGGTCGGGAACCCGCTCTGGAAACACCATATATTTT	CASRGSGTRSGNTIYF
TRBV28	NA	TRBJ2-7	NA	TGTGCCAGCAGCACTACTCCCCTCACCGCTAGCTTC	CASSTTPLTASF
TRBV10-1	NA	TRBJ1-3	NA	TGCGCCAGCAGTCCCGACACCTCTGGAAACACCATATATTTT	CASSPDTSGNTIYF
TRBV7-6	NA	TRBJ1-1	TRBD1	TGTGCCAGCAGCTTAGTTCAGGGGACAGCTGAAGCTTTCTTT	CASSLVQGTAEAFF
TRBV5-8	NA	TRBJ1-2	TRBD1	TGTGCCAGCAGCCGTGACAGGGCTCCTCTCTATGGCTACACCTTC	CASSRDRAPLYGYTF
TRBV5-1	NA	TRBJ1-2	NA	TGCGCCAGCAGCTCGGACTTTAACTATGGCTACACCTTC	CASSSDFNYGYTF